This is a list of T cell receptor beta chains from one sample in a study of CD8 T cells in ankylosing spondylitis. One entry per CDR3 protein results from TCRdb running MiXCR on the 5' RACE reads. The profile shows about 190,000 distinct CDR3 sequences, 10% to 15% of them singletons. The source material was blood, either unsorted or a sorted T cell fraction (not recorded which). Source of these receptors: a female donor with ankylosing spondylitis or in good health (not recorded which). CDR3s include the opening cysteine and the closing phenylalanine or tryptophan. D genes are given only for firm matches. Expanded clones are given a class, and other clones once, few, many or no size at all.

d_call: .
v_call: TRBV7-9
clone_size: .
j_call: TRBJ2-7
cdr3_nt: TGTGCCAGCAGGGCGAGCGGAGCCTACGAGCAGTACTTC
cdr3_aa: CASRASGAYEQYF

d_call: .
v_call: TRBV11-2
clone_size: many
j_call: TRBJ1-3
cdr3_nt: TGTGCCAGCACCACCCAACCTGGAAACACCATATATTTT
cdr3_aa: CASTTQPGNTIYF

d_call: TRBD2
v_call: TRBV9
clone_size: many
j_call: TRBJ2-1
cdr3_nt: TGTGCCAGCAGCCCGGGGACTAGCGGGATTTTCAATGAGCAGTTCTTC
cdr3_aa: CASSPGTSGIFNEQFF

d_call: .
v_call: TRBV5-6
clone_size: few
j_call: TRBJ2-5
cdr3_nt: TGTGCCAGCAGCTTTCAGAGCTACCAAGAGACCCAGTACTTC
cdr3_aa: CASSFQSYQETQYF

d_call: TRBD2
v_call: TRBV20-1
clone_size: .
j_call: TRBJ2-1
cdr3_nt: TGCAGAGCAACTAGCGGCAGAACAAATGAGCAGTTCTTC
cdr3_aa: CRATSGRTNEQFF

d_call: .
v_call: TRBV30
clone_size: many
j_call: TRBJ1-2
cdr3_nt: TGTGCCTGGACAACGCCCCCGAATGGCTACACCTTC
cdr3_aa: CAWTTPPNGYTF

d_call: .
v_call: TRBV5-1
clone_size: many
j_call: TRBJ2-7
cdr3_nt: TGCGCCAGCAGCTTGGGGCAGCTCACAGCCTACGAGCAGTACTTC
cdr3_aa: CASSLGQLTAYEQYF

d_call: .
v_call: TRBV6-5
clone_size: few
j_call: TRBJ1-4
cdr3_nt: TGTGCCAGCAGCTTAACGGGGGCAACTAATGAAAAACTGTTTTTT
cdr3_aa: CASSLTGATNEKLFF

d_call: .
v_call: TRBV24-1
clone_size: many
j_call: TRBJ1-2
cdr3_nt: TGTGCCACCAGTGACCCCACAGGGTCCGGCTACACCTTC
cdr3_aa: CATSDPTGSGYTF

d_call: TRBD1
v_call: TRBV6-1
clone_size: .
j_call: TRBJ2-3
cdr3_nt: TGTGCCAGCAGTGAAAGGGGGACAGGGGCAGATACGCAGTATTTT
cdr3_aa: CASSERGTGADTQYF

d_call: .
v_call: TRBV29-1
clone_size: many
j_call: TRBJ2-5
cdr3_nt: TGCAGCGCCCCCTTAGGGGCCGAAGAGACCCAGTACTTC
cdr3_aa: CSAPLGAEETQYF

d_call: TRBD1
v_call: TRBV29-1
clone_size: many
j_call: TRBJ2-7
cdr3_nt: TGCAGCGTTCTCACCCAGGGGGCGTACGAGCAGTACTTC
cdr3_aa: CSVLTQGAYEQYF

d_call: TRBD1
v_call: TRBV20-1
clone_size: many
j_call: TRBJ2-7
cdr3_nt: TGCAGTGCTGTCCGGGACAGTTCCTACGAGCAGTACTTC
cdr3_aa: CSAVRDSSYEQYF

d_call: TRBD1
v_call: TRBV28
clone_size: many
j_call: TRBJ1-1
cdr3_nt: TGTGCCAGCAGAGGAAGGGGGCTTATCGTAAGGGCTTTCTTT
cdr3_aa: CASRGRGLIVRAFF

d_call: .
v_call: TRBV12-3/TRBV12-4
clone_size: many
j_call: TRBJ2-1
cdr3_nt: TGTGCCAGCCGCCCGGGACTTACTGCTAATGAGCAGTTCTTC
cdr3_aa: CASRPGLTANEQFF

d_call: .
v_call: TRBV5-5
clone_size: few
j_call: TRBJ1-5
cdr3_nt: TGTGCCAGCAGCTTGGAGGTGGGGTCGACTTCTCAGCCCCAGCATTTT
cdr3_aa: CASSLEVGSTSQPQHF

d_call: .
v_call: TRBV7-8
clone_size: many
j_call: TRBJ2-2
cdr3_nt: TGTGCCAGCCTCGCGAGCAGGCGGGATCGCGCCGGGGAGCTGTTTTTT
cdr3_aa: CASLASRRDRAGELFF

d_call: .
v_call: TRBV7-3
clone_size: .
j_call: TRBJ2-3
cdr3_nt: TGTGCCAGCAGCTCACGGGCGTCCTATGATACGCAGTATTTT
cdr3_aa: CASSSRASYDTQYF

d_call: .
v_call: TRBV10-3
clone_size: many
j_call: TRBJ2-3
cdr3_nt: TGTGCCATCAGTGAGAAAGTGCCTAGCACAGATACGCAGTATTTT
cdr3_aa: CAISEKVPSTDTQYF

d_call: .
v_call: TRBV30
clone_size: many
j_call: TRBJ1-4
cdr3_nt: TGTGCCTGGAGCGCGAGTCGCTTGGGGGAAAAACTGTTTTTT
cdr3_aa: CAWSASRLGEKLFF

d_call: .
v_call: TRBV12-3/TRBV12-4
clone_size: many
j_call: TRBJ1-5
cdr3_nt: TGTGCCAGCAGTTTGGGAGGTTATGGGAATCAGCCCCAGCATTTT
cdr3_aa: CASSLGGYGNQPQHF

d_call: .
v_call: TRBV6-5
clone_size: .
j_call: TRBJ2-1
cdr3_nt: TGTGCCAGCAGTTACTCGTTCGGGGACAATGAGCAGTTCTTC
cdr3_aa: CASSYSFGDNEQFF

d_call: TRBD1
v_call: TRBV28
clone_size: many
j_call: TRBJ2-3
cdr3_nt: TGTGCCAGCAGGGTGGGACAGGGGGACACAGATACGCAGTATTTT
cdr3_aa: CASRVGQGDTDTQYF

d_call: .
v_call: TRBV12-3/TRBV12-4
clone_size: few
j_call: TRBJ1-5
cdr3_nt: TGTGCCAGCAGTCCCGTAGGGAGAACCCAGCCCCAGCATTTT
cdr3_aa: CASSPVGRTQPQHF

d_call: TRBD1
v_call: TRBV5-1
clone_size: many
j_call: TRBJ1-4
cdr3_nt: TGCGCCAGCAGCACGGACAGGGTGGGGGAAAAACTGTTTTTT
cdr3_aa: CASSTDRVGEKLFF

d_call: TRBD2
v_call: TRBV6-1
clone_size: many
j_call: TRBJ2-5
cdr3_nt: TGTGCCAGCAGTGCTCCCTCTCTACTAGCGGGAAAAGAGACCCAGTACTTC
cdr3_aa: CASSAPSLLAGKETQYF

d_call: .
v_call: TRBV9
clone_size: .
j_call: TRBJ2-3
cdr3_nt: TGTGCCAGCGAGGGAGTAACAGATACGCAGTATTTT
cdr3_aa: CASEGVTDTQYF

d_call: .
v_call: TRBV6-5
clone_size: many
j_call: TRBJ2-7
cdr3_nt: TGTGCCAGCAGTTACAGGCGTTCTAACTACGAGCAGTACTTC
cdr3_aa: CASSYRRSNYEQYF

d_call: .
v_call: TRBV7-8
clone_size: .
j_call: TRBJ2-2
cdr3_nt: TGTGCCAGCAGCCCCGGGAGACCTCCGAACACCGGGGAGCTGTTTTTT
cdr3_aa: CASSPGRPPNTGELFF

d_call: .
v_call: TRBV12-3/TRBV12-4
clone_size: few
j_call: TRBJ1-1
cdr3_nt: TGTGCCGGCAGAATTAAGGGGGGCACTGAAGCTTTCTTT
cdr3_aa: CAGRIKGGTEAFF

d_call: .
v_call: TRBV29-1
clone_size: many
j_call: TRBJ1-1
cdr3_nt: TGCAGCGCAGTGCGGGGGCCTGTCACTGAAGCTTTCTTT
cdr3_aa: CSAVRGPVTEAFF

d_call: .
v_call: TRBV12-3/TRBV12-4
clone_size: many
j_call: TRBJ1-1
cdr3_nt: TGTGCCAGCACCCGGCAGGGGCACGTCGCAGCTTTCTTT
cdr3_aa: CASTRQGHVAAFF

d_call: TRBD2
v_call: TRBV27
clone_size: few
j_call: TRBJ2-5
cdr3_nt: TGTGCCAGCAGTTTTTGGTCGGGAGGGGGGCAAGAGACCCAGTACTTC
cdr3_aa: CASSFWSGGGQETQYF

d_call: .
v_call: TRBV12-3/TRBV12-4
clone_size: many
j_call: TRBJ1-1
cdr3_nt: TGTGCCAGCCGTAACCTGGGGAACACTGAAGCTTTCTTT
cdr3_aa: CASRNLGNTEAFF

d_call: .
v_call: TRBV11-3
clone_size: .
j_call: TRBJ2-1
cdr3_nt: TGTGCCAGCAGCTTCGCCCCTTGGACCCCATCCTACAATGAGCAGTTCTTC
cdr3_aa: CASSFAPWTPSYNEQFF

d_call: .
v_call: TRBV3-1
clone_size: many
j_call: TRBJ1-2
cdr3_nt: TGTGCCAGCAGCCAAACAAATAACTATGGCTACACCTTC
cdr3_aa: CASSQTNNYGYTF

d_call: .
v_call: TRBV4-2
clone_size: many
j_call: TRBJ2-1
cdr3_nt: TGTGCCAGCAGCCAAGAAGGTAGCGCGTCCACCTACAATGAGCAGTTCTTC
cdr3_aa: CASSQEGSASTYNEQFF

d_call: TRBD2
v_call: TRBV10-3
clone_size: .
j_call: TRBJ2-5
cdr3_nt: TGTGCCATCAGTGAGTCGAATATGGGGCTAGCGGGAAAAGAGACCCAGTACTTC
cdr3_aa: CAISESNMGLAGKETQYF

d_call: TRBD1
v_call: TRBV29-1
clone_size: many
j_call: TRBJ2-3
cdr3_nt: TGCAGCGTGGAAGGACAGGCTCCAGATACGCAGTATTTT
cdr3_aa: CSVEGQAPDTQYF

d_call: .
v_call: TRBV12-3/TRBV12-4
clone_size: many
j_call: TRBJ2-2
cdr3_nt: TGTGCCAGCAGTCTTCTGAGGGGGATGGCAAAGAACACCGGGGAGCTGTTTTTT
cdr3_aa: CASSLLRGMAKNTGELFF

d_call: .
v_call: TRBV7-2
clone_size: .
j_call: TRBJ2-5
cdr3_nt: TGTGCCAGCAGCTTACCGCGGACGGTGACCCAGTACTTC
cdr3_aa: CASSLPRTVTQYF

d_call: .
v_call: TRBV4-2
clone_size: many
j_call: TRBJ2-3
cdr3_nt: TGTGCCAGCAGCCAAACGACAGGTTTAAGGGTTCAAGATACGCAGTATTTT
cdr3_aa: CASSQTTGLRVQDTQYF

d_call: .
v_call: TRBV12-3/TRBV12-4
clone_size: many
j_call: TRBJ1-1
cdr3_nt: TGTGCCAGCAGTGTGACAGTTTCGGGCACTGAAGCTTTCTTT
cdr3_aa: CASSVTVSGTEAFF

d_call: TRBD2
v_call: TRBV11-3
clone_size: many
j_call: TRBJ2-3
cdr3_nt: TGTGCCAGCAGCTTATGGCGGGAGTTCACAGATACGCAGTATTTT
cdr3_aa: CASSLWREFTDTQYF

d_call: TRBD1
v_call: TRBV7-3
clone_size: many
j_call: TRBJ2-7
cdr3_nt: TGTGCCAGCAGCTTCCCGGACAGGGGTAAAGTTTGCGACGAGCAGTACTTC
cdr3_aa: CASSFPDRGKVCDEQYF

d_call: .
v_call: TRBV6-5
clone_size: few
j_call: TRBJ1-5
cdr3_nt: TGTGCCAGCAGTTACTTGGTGGGGAATCAGCCCCAGCATTTT
cdr3_aa: CASSYLVGNQPQHF

d_call: TRBD1
v_call: TRBV7-9
clone_size: many
j_call: TRBJ1-1
cdr3_nt: TGTGCCAGCAGCTTAGCGAACAGGGGGAACACTGAAGCTTTCTTT
cdr3_aa: CASSLANRGNTEAFF

d_call: .
v_call: TRBV5-1
clone_size: many
j_call: TRBJ2-5
cdr3_nt: TGCGCCAGCAGCCGCAACCAAGAGACCCAGTACTTC
cdr3_aa: CASSRNQETQYF

d_call: .
v_call: TRBV29-1
clone_size: many
j_call: TRBJ2-1
cdr3_nt: TGCAGCGTTGTGGGTAGGAAACGGCGCAATGAGCAGTTCTTC
cdr3_aa: CSVVGRKRRNEQFF

d_call: .
v_call: TRBV18
clone_size: many
j_call: TRBJ1-5
cdr3_nt: TGTGCCAGCTCACGCAGTGCCCCCCGAGTGGGTCAGCCCCAGCATTTT
cdr3_aa: CASSRSAPRVGQPQHF

d_call: .
v_call: TRBV4-3
clone_size: many
j_call: TRBJ2-2
cdr3_nt: TGCGCCAGCGTCCCCCCACTCGTAAACACCGGGGAGCTGTTTTTT
cdr3_aa: CASVPPLVNTGELFF

d_call: TRBD1
v_call: TRBV15
clone_size: .
j_call: TRBJ2-5
cdr3_nt: TGTGCCACCAGCAGAGACACAGGGGACAAGACCCAGTACTTC
cdr3_aa: CATSRDTGDKTQYF

d_call: .
v_call: TRBV5-1
clone_size: many
j_call: TRBJ2-1
cdr3_nt: TGCGCCAGCAGCCTTCAAACCCCTAGCTCCTACAATGAGCAGTTCTTC
cdr3_aa: CASSLQTPSSYNEQFF

d_call: .
v_call: TRBV20-1
clone_size: few
j_call: TRBJ2-7
cdr3_nt: TGCAGTGCTAGAGACAGGAACTATTACGAGCAGTACTTC
cdr3_aa: CSARDRNYYEQYF

d_call: TRBD2
v_call: TRBV2
clone_size: .
j_call: TRBJ2-1
cdr3_nt: TGTGCCAGCAGTGACGGGACTAGCGGGAGAAGGAAAGATGAGCAGTTCTTC
cdr3_aa: CASSDGTSGRRKDEQFF

d_call: TRBD2
v_call: TRBV24-1
clone_size: few
j_call: TRBJ2-5
cdr3_nt: TGTGCCACCAGTGATGCCGGGACTAGCGGGCTCCAAGAGACCCAGTACTTC
cdr3_aa: CATSDAGTSGLQETQYF

d_call: TRBD2
v_call: TRBV7-2
clone_size: many
j_call: TRBJ2-3
cdr3_nt: TGTGCCAGCAGCACCTTTCGGAGCGGGAGCCTACGAGATACGCAGTATTTT
cdr3_aa: CASSTFRSGSLRDTQYF

d_call: .
v_call: TRBV12-3/TRBV12-4
clone_size: once
j_call: TRBJ1-1
cdr3_nt: TGTGTCAGCAGTTTATTCTCGTTCGACAGATGGATGAACACTGAAGCTTTCTTT
cdr3_aa: CVSSLFSFDRWMNTEAFF